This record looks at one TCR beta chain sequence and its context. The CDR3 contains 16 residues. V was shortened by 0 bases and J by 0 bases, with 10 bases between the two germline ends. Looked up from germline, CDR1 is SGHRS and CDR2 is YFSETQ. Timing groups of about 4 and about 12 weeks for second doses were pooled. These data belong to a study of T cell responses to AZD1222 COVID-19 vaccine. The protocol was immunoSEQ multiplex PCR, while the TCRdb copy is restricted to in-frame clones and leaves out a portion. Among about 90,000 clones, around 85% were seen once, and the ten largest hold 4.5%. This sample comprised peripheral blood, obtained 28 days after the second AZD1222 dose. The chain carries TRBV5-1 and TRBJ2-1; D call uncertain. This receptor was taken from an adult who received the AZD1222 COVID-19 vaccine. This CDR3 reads CASSLVPLSSYNEQFF. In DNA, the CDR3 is TGCGCCAGCAGCTTGGTCCCCCTAAGCTCCTACAATGAGCAGTTCTTC.